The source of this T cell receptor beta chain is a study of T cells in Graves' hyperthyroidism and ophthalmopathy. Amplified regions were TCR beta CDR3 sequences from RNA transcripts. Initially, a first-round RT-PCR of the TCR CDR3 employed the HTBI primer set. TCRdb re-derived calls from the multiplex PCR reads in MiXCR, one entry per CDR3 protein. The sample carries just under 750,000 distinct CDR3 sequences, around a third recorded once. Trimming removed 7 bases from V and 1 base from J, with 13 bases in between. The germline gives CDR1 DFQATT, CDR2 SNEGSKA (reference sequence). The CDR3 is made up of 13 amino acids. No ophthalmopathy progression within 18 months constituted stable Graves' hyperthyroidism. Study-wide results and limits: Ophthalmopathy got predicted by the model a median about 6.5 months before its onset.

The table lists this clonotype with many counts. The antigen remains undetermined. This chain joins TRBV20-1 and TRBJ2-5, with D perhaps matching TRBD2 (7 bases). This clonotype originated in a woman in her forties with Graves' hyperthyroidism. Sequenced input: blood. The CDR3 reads CSGMRGGQETQYF. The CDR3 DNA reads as TGCAGTGGCATGAGGGGGGGCCAAGAGACCCAGTACTTC.